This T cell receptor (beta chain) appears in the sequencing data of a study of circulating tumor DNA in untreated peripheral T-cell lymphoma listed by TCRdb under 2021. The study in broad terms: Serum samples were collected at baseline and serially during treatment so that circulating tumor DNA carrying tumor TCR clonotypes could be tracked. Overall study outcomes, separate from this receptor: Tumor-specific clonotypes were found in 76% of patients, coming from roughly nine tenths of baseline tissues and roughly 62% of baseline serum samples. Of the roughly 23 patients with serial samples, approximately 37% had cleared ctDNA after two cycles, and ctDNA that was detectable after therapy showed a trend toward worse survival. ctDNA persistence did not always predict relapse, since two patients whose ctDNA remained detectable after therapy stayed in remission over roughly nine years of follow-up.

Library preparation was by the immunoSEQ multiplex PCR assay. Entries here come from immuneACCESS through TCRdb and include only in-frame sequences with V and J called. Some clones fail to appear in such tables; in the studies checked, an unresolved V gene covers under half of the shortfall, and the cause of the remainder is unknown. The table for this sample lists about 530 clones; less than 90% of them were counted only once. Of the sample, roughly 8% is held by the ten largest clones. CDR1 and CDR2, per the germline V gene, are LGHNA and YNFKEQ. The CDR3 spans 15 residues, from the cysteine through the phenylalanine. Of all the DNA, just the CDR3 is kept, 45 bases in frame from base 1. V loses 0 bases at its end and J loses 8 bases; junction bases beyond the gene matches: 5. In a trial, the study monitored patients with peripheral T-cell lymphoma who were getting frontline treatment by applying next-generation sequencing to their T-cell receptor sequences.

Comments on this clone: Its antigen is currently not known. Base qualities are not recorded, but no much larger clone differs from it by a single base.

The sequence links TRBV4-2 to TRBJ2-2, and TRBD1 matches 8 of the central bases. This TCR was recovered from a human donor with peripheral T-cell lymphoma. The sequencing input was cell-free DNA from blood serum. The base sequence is TGTGCCAGCAGCCAAGACAGGGGGCAGAGGGGGGAGCTGTTTTTT. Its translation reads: CASSQDRGQRGELFF.